This entry features one T cell receptor beta chain sequence. The germline CDR1 and CDR2 sequences are SGHRS and YFSETQ. With 1 base clipped from V and 2 bases from J, the junction kept 1 base outside the gene matches. The CDR3 spans 16 residues. Authors' data handling: Estimated nucleated cell counts came from reference gene primer amplification. The data were produced by immunoSEQ multiplex PCR, yet TCRdb's version contains in-frame clones alone and is incomplete. From that table come the V and J calls and clone size; the DNA was used to work out D and trimming. Of roughly 360,000 clones listed, 70% to 85% are singletons. This entry comes from a study of blood T cell repertoires in COVID-19. Overall study context: Some COVID-19 samples were acute and others convalescent; all came from the United States, Italy and Spain. T cells, B-cell-depleted T cells, or PBMCs supplied cDNA or gDNA.

The receptor comes from a human donor with acute or convalescent COVID-19. The donor label of this sample is uncertain. The V and J genes are TRBV5-1 and TRBJ2-1, with 12 positions matching TRBD2. Sequenced sample: peripheral blood. As DNA, the CDR3 is TGCGCCAGCAGCTTGACTAGCGGGGGGACCTACAATGAGCAGTTCTTC. Translating it yields CASSLTSGGTYNEQFF.